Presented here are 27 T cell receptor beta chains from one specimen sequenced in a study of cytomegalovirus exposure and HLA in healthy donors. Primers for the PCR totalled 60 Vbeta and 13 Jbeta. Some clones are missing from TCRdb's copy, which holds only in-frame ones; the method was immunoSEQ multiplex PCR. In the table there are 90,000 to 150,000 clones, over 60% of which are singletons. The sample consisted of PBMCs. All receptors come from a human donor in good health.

CDR3 in amino acids: CASSEVGTGPYTDTQYF. The CDR3 DNA follows: TGTGCCAGCAGTGAAGTGGGGACAGGTCCTTACACAGATACGCAGTATTTT. The rearrangement joins TRBV6-1 to TRBJ2-3; 8 positions agree with TRBD1. The CDR3 runs to 17 residues. The V segment lost 1 base and the J segment 2 bases; nucleotides outside the gene matches: 8. CDR1 MNHNS and CDR2 SASEGT come from the germline V gene.

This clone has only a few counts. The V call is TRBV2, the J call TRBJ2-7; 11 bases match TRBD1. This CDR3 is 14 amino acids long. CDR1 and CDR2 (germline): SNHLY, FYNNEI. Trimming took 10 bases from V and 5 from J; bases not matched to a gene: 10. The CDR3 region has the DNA TGTGCCAACCTCCGGGACAGGGGGTTAAACGAGCAGTACTTC. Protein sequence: CANLRDRGLNEQYF.

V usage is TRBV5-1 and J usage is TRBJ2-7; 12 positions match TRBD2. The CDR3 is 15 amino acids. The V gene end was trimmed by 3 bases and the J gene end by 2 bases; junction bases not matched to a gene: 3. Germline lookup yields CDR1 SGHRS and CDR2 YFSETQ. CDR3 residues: CASSSGTSGPYEQYF. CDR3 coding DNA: TGCGCCAGCAGCTCCGGGACTAGCGGGCCCTACGAGCAGTACTTC.

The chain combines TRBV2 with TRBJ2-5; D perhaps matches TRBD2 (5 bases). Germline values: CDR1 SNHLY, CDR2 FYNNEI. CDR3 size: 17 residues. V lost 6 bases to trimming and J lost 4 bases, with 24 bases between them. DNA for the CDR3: TGTGCCAGCAGAAAATCGGGGAAGACCGCGGTCGGAGAGACCCAGTACTTC. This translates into CASRKSGKTAVGETQYF. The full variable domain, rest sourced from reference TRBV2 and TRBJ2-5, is EPEVTQTPSHQVTQMGQEVILRCVPISNHLYFYWYRQILGQKVEFLVSFYNNEISEKSEIFDDQFSVERPDGSNFTLKIRSTKLEDSAMYFCASRKSGKTAVGETQYFGPGTRLLVL.

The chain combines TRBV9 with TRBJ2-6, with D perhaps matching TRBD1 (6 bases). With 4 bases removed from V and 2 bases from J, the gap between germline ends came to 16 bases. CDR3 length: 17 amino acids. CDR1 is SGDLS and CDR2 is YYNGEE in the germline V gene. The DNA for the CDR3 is TGTGCCAGCAGCCCGACCCTACAGGGAGCTGGGGCCAACGTCCTGACTTTC. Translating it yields CASSPTLQGAGANVLTF.

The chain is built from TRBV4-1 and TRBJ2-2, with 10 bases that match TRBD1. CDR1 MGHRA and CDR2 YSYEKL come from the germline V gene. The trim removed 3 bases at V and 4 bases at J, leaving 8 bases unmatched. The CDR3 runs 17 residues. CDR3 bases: TGCGCCAGCAGCCAGGTGGGACAGGGGATGGTCACCGGGGAGCTGTTTTTT. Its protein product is CASSQVGQGMVTGELFF.

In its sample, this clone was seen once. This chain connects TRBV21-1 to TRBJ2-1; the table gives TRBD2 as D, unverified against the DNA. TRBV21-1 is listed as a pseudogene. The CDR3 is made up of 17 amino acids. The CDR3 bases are TGTGCCAGCAGCATTCCAAACCCGGGACTGGGATACAATGAGCAGTTCTTC. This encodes CASSIPNPGLGYNEQFF.

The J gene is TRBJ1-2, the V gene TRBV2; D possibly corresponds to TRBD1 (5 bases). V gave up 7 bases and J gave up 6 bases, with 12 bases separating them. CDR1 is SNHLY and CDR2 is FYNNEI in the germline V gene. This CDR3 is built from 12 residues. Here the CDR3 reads CASTYGGDGYTF. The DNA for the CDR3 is TGTGCCAGCACCTACGGGGGGGATGGCTACACCTTC.

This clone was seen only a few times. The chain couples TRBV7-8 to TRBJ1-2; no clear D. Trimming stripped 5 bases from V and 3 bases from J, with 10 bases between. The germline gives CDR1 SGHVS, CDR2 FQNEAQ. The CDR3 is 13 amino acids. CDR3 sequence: CASSPDGYYGYTF. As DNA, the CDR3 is TGTGCCAGCAGCCCAGACGGGTACTATGGCTACACCTTC.

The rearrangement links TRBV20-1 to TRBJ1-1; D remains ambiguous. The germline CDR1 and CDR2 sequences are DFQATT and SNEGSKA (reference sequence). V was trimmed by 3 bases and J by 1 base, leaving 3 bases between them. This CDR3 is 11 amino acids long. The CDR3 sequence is CSASRNTEAFF. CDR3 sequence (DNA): TGCAGTGCTAGTAGGAACACTGAAGCTTTCTTT.

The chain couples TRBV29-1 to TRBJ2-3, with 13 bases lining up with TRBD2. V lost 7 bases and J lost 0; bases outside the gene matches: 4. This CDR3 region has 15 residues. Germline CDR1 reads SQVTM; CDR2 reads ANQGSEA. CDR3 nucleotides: TGCAGCGGTTGGACTAGCGGGGGTAGCACAGATACGCAGTATTTT. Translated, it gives CSGWTSGGSTDTQYF.

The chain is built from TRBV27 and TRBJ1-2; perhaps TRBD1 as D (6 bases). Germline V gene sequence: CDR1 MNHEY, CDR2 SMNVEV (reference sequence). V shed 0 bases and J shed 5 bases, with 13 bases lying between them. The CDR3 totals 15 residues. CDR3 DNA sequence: TGTGCCAGCAGTTTATCACGGGGGGCGAGGTATGGCTACACCTTC. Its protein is CASSLSRGARYGYTF.

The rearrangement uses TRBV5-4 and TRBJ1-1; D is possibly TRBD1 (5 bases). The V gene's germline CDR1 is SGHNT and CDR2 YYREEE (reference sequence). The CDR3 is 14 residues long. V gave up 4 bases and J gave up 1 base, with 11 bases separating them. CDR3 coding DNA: TGTGCCAGCAGCCTCTGGACAACGAACACTGAAGCTTTCTTT. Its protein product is CASSLWTTNTEAFF.

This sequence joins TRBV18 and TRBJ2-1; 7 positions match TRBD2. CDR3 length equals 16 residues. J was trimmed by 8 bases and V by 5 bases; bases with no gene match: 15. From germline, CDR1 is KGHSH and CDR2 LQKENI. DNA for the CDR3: TGTGCCAGCTCATGGTGGGCGGGAGACGGGTTCGATGAGCAGTTCTTC. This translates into CASSWWAGDGFDEQFF. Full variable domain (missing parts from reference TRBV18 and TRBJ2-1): NAGVMQNPRHLVRRRGQEARLRCSPMKGHSHVYWYRQLPEEGLKFMVYLQKENIIDESGMPKERFSAEFPKEGPSILRIQQVVRGDSAAYFCASSWWAGDGFDEQFFGPGTRLTVL.

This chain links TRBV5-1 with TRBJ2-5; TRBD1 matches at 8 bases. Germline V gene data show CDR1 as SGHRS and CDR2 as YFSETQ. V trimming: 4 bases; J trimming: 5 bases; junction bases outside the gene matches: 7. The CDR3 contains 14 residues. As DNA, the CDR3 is TGCGCCAGCAGCCAGGGACAGGTGAGGGAGACCCAGTACTTC. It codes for CASSQGQVRETQYF.

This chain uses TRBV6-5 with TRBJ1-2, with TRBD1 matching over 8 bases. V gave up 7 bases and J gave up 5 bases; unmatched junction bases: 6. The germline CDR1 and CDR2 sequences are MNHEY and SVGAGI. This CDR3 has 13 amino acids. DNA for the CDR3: TGTGCCAGCACAGGGGGCGCGGGGTATGGCTACACCTTC. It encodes CASTGGAGYGYTF.

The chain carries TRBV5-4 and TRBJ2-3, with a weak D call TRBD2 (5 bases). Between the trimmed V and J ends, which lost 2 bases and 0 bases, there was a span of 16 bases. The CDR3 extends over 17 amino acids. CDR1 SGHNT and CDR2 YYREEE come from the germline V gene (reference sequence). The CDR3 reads CASSFKAAGLSTDTQYF. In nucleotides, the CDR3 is TGTGCCAGCAGCTTTAAAGCGGCGGGCCTAAGCACAGATACGCAGTATTTT.

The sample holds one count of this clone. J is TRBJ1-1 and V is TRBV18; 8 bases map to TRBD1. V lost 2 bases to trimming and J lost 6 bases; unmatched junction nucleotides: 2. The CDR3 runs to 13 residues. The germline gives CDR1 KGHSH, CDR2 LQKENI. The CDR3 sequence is CASSPKQGAEAFF. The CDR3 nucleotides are TGTGCCAGCTCACCAAAACAGGGGGCTGAAGCTTTCTTT.

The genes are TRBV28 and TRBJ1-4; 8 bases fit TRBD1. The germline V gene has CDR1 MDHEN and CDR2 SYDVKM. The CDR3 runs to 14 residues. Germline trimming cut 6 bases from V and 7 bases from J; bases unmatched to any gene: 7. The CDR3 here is CASSTGTGLEKLFF. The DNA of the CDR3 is TGTGCCAGCAGCACCGGGACAGGCCTTGAAAAACTGTTTTTT.

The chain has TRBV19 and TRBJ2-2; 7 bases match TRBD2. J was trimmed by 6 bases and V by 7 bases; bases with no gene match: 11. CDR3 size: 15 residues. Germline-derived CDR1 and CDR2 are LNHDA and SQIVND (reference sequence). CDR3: CASTWLAVGAGELFF. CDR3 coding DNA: TGTGCCAGTACGTGGCTAGCGGTTGGGGCCGGGGAGCTGTTTTTT. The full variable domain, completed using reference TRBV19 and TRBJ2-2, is DGGITQSPKYLFRKEGQNVTLSCEQNLNHDAMYWYRQDPGQGLRLIYYSQIVNDFQKGDIAEGYSVSREKKESFPLTVTSAQKNPTAFYLCASTWLAVGAGELFFGEGSRLTVL.

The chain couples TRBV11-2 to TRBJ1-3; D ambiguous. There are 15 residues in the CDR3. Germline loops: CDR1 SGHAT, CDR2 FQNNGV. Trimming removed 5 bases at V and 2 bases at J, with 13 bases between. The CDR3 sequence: CASSRNTGTGNTIYF. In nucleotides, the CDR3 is TGTGCCAGCAGCCGAAATACGGGAACTGGAAACACCATATATTTT.

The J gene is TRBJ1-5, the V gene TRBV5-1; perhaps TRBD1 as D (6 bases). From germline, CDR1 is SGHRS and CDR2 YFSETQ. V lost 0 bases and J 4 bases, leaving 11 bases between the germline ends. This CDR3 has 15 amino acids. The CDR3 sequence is CASSLDGTPNQPQHF. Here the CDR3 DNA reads TGCGCCAGCAGCTTGGATGGGACACCGAATCAGCCCCAGCATTTT.

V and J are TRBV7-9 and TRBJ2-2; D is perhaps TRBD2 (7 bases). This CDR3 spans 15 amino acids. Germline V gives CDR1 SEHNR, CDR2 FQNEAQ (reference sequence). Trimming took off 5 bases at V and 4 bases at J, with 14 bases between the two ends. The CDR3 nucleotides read TGTGCCAGCAGCCCTGGGGGGGGCCTCACCGGGGAGCTGTTTTTT. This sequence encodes CASSPGGGLTGELFF.

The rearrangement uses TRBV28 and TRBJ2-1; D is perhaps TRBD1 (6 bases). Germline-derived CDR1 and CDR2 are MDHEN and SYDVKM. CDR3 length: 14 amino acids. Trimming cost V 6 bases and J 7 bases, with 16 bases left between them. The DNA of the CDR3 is TGTGCCAGCAGCCTGACAGGTAACTTGAATGAGCAGTTCTTC. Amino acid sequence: CASSLTGNLNEQFF.

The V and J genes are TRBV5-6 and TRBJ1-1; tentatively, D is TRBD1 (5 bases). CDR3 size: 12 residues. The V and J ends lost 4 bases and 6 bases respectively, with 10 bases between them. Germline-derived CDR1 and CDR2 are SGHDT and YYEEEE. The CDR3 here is CASSPGGAEAFF. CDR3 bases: TGTGCCAGCAGCCCGGGGGGGGCTGAAGCTTTCTTT.

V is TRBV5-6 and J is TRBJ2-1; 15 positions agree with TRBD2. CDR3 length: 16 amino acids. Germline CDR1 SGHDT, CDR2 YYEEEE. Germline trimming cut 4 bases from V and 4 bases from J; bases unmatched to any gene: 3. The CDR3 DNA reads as TGTGCCAGCAGCACGGGACTAGCGGGAGGATACAATGAGCAGTTCTTC. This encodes CASSTGLAGGYNEQFF.

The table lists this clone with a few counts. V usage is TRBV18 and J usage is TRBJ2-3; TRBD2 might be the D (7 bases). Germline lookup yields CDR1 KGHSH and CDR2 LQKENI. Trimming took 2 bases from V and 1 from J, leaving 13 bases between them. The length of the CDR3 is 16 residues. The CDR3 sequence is CASSPSGGLGTDTQYF. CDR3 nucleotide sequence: TGTGCCAGCTCACCATCGGGGGGCTTGGGCACAGATACGCAGTATTTT.